This T cell receptor (beta chain) is from a study of T-cell reconstitution after alpha-beta-depleted transplantation in children. Study outcomes and limitations: Approximately two months post-transplant, alpha-beta T cells reportedly originated from several hundred expanded graft clones. TCRbeta diversity was high at day 60 in some patients (a result of surviving recipient T cells and thymic progenitors). A year had passed since transplant, and T-cell counts and diversity by then came mostly from newly produced T cells.

Trimming removed 9 bases from V and 0 bases from J, with 18 bases in between. The germline V gene has CDR1 LNHDA and CDR2 SQIVND (reference sequence). This CDR3 region has 16 residues. Unique molecular identifiers were incorporated during preparation of the TCRbeta library. TCRdb redid the calling of the PCR reads with MiXCR, one entry per CDR3 protein. The sample has about 250,000 distinct CDR3 sequences, more than 20% seen once; the top ten hold around 4.8%. This clonotype occurred a few times. The antigen remains undetermined. This TCR derives from a female patient aged 2 to 10 who had a stem cell transplant for congenital amegakaryocytic thrombocytopenia, so the T cells may come from the graft donor. Sequences were derived from PBMCs, mostly from graft donor cells, sampled 360 days after TCRalphabeta/CD19-depleted stem cell transplant. The chain employs TRBV19 and TRBJ2-4; tentatively, D is TRBD1 (6 bases). The CDR3 DNA is TGTGCCAGCCGGGACACTCGATTCAGAGCCAAAAACATTCAGTACTTC. It translates to CASRDTRFRAKNIQYF.